The rows below give T cell receptor beta chains drawn from one sample of a study of blood T cell repertoires in COVID-19. Sequenced by immunoSEQ multiplex PCR; TCRdb stores in-frame clones only, minus some. Seen here are roughly 160,000 clones, around 83% observed once, and the top ten hold about 7.3%. Sample: peripheral blood. The receptors were gathered from a middle-aged man with active or convalescent COVID-19. Both conserved end residues are part of each CDR3. A D gene is named only where the DNA matches it firmly. Clone sizes are given selectively: once, few, many, or a class where the clone is expanded.

TRBD2 | TRBJ2-1 | NA | TRBV5-1 | CASSSPGLAAYNEQFF | TGCGCCAGCAGCTCTCCTGGACTAGCGGCCTACAATGAGCAGTTCTTC
TRBD1 | TRBJ1-1 | NA | TRBV5-1 | CASSWTGSTEAFF | TGCGCCAGCAGCTGGACAGGGTCCACTGAAGCTTTCTTT
TRBD2 | TRBJ2-1 | NA | TRBV7-2 | CASSFSGGAAGSEQFF | TGTGCCAGCAGCTTTAGCGGGGGGGCCGCTGGGAGCGAGCAGTTCTTC
TRBD1 | TRBJ2-1 | NA | TRBV25-1 | CASSGNRGVYNEQFF | TGTGCCAGCAGTGGGAACAGGGGGGTTTACAATGAGCAGTTCTTC
NA | TRBJ2-7 | once | TRBV7-3 | CASSFNTNGVSVYEQYF | TGTGCCAGCAGCTTCAACACAAACGGGGTTTCCGTCTACGAGCAGTACTTC
NA | TRBJ2-3 | few | TRBV11-3 | CASSLVRDTQYF | TGTGCCAGCAGCTTGGTCAGGGATACGCAGTATTTT
NA | TRBJ1-2 | NA | TRBV12-3/TRBV12-4 | CASRQGRGGYTF | TGTGCCAGCAGGCAGGGGAGGGGTGGCTACACCTTC
NA | TRBJ2-7 | NA | TRBV7-9 | CASSLGGNNEQYF | TGTGCCAGCAGCTTAGGAGGTAACAACGAGCAGTACTTC
TRBD2 | TRBJ2-1 | NA | TRBV5-1 | CASSLELAGGYNEQFF | TGCGCCAGCAGCTTGGAACTAGCGGGAGGTTACAATGAGCAGTTCTTC
TRBD2 | TRBJ2-3 | NA | TRBV28 | CASSGQRGGKDTQYF | TGTGCCAGCAGTGGCCAGCGGGGGGGTAAAGATACGCAGTATTTT
TRBD2 | TRBJ2-3 | NA | TRBV10-3 | CAISEPLGLAGGTTDTQYF | TGTGCCATCAGTGAGCCTCTAGGACTAGCGGGAGGTACCACAGATACGCAGTATTTT
TRBD2 | TRBJ2-3 | NA | TRBV5-1 | CASKISGRGSSTDTQYF | TGCGCCAGCAAAATCAGCGGGAGGGGATCTAGCACAGATACGCAGTATTTT
NA | TRBJ1-6 | NA | TRBV2 | CASSERGFDSPLHF | TGTGCCAGCAGTGAACGGGGTTTCGATTCACCCCTCCACTTT
NA | TRBJ1-1 | NA | TRBV5-1 | CASRRQFMNTEAFF | TGCGCCAGCAGGAGACAGTTCATGAACACTGAAGCTTTCTTT
NA | TRBJ2-1 | NA | TRBV6-5 | CASSPRVKDNEQFF | TGTGCCAGCAGTCCCCGGGTCAAAGACAATGAGCAGTTCTTC
TRBD2 | TRBJ2-1 | NA | TRBV9 | CASALLAGGPENEQFF | TGTGCCAGCGCCTTACTAGCGGGGGGGCCGGAGAATGAGCAGTTCTTC
TRBD2 | TRBJ2-5 | NA | TRBV19 | CASSSGTSGEETQYF | TGTGCCAGTTCGTCCGGGACTAGCGGGGAAGAGACCCAGTACTTC
TRBD2 | TRBJ2-5 | NA | TRBV5-1 | CASSLEKAGVRETQYF | TGCGCCAGCAGCTTAGAGAAAGCGGGAGTACGGGAGACCCAGTACTTC
NA | TRBJ2-3 | NA | TRBV9 | CASSEGAGTSTDTQYF | TGTGCCAGCAGCGAGGGTGCGGGAACTAGCACAGATACGCAGTATTTT
TRBD1 | TRBJ1-2 | once | TRBV20-1 | CSASGDRASNYGYTF | TGCAGTGCTAGTGGAGACAGGGCATCAAACTATGGCTACACCTTC
TRBD2 | TRBJ2-7 | NA | TRBV3-1/TRBV3-2 | CASSQFGTSGILQQYF | TGTGCCAGCAGCCAATTCGGGACTAGCGGGATCCTACAGCAGTACTTC
TRBD2 | TRBJ2-5 | NA | TRBV5-1 | CASSPQTSQETQYF | TGCGCCAGCAGCCCCCAGACTAGCCAGGAGACCCAGTACTTC
TRBD1 | TRBJ1-1 | few | TRBV5-1 | CASSLGQGAVDEAFF | TGCGCCAGCAGCTTAGGACAGGGGGCGGTTGATGAAGCTTTCTTT
TRBD1 | TRBJ1-5 | once | TRBV15 | CATSSGQGWSNQPQHF | TGTGCCACCAGCAGCGGACAGGGATGGAGCAATCAGCCCCAGCATTTT